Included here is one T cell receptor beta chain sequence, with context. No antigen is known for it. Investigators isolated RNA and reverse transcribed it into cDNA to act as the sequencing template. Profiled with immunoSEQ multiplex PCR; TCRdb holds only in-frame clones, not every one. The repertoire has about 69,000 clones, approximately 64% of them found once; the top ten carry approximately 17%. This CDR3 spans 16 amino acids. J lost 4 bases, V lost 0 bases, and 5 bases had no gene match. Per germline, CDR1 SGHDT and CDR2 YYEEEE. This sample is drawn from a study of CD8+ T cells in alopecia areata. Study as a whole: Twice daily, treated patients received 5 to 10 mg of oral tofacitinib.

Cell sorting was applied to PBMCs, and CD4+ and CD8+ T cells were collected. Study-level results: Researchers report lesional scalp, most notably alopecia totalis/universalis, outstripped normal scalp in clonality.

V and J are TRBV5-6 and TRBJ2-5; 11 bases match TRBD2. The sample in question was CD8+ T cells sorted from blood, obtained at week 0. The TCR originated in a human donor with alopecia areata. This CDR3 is CASSLGASGRRETQYF. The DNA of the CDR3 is TGTGCCAGCAGCTTGGGGGCTAGCGGGAGGAGAGAGACCCAGTACTTC.